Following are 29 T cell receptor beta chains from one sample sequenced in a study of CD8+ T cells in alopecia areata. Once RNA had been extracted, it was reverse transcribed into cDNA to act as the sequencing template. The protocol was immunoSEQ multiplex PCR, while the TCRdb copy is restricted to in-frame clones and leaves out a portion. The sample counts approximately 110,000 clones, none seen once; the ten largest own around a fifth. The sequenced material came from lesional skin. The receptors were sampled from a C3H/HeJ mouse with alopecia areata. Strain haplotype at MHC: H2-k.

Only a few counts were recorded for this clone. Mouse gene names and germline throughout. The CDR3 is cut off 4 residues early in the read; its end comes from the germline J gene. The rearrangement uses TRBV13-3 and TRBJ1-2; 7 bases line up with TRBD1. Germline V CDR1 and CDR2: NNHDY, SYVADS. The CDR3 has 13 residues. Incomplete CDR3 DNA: TGTGCCAGCAGCAACAGGGGAGAGTCC. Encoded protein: CASSNRGES. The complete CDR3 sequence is CASSNRGESDYTF.

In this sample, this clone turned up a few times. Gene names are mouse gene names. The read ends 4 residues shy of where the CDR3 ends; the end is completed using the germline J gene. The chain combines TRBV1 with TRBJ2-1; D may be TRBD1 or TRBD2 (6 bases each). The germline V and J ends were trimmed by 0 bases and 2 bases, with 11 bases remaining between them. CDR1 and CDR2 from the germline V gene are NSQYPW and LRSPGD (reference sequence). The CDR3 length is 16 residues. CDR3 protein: CTCSAEGAADYAEQFF. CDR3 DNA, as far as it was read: TGCACCTGCAGTGCAGAGGGGGCCGCGGACTATGCT.

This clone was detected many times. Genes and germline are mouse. The CDR3 sequence: CASSRTGGAETLYF. The DNA read from the CDR3 is TGTGCCAGCAGCAGGACTGGGGGTGCAGAA. The rearrangement joins TRBV13-3 to TRBJ2-3; 9 bases are shared with TRBD2. The CDR3 goes on 4 residues after the read ends, and that part is filled in from the germline J gene. Unmatched junction bases numbered 2, after V lost 5 bases and J lost 1 base. The CDR3 consists of 14 residues. Germline CDR1 is NNHDY and CDR2 is SYVADS.

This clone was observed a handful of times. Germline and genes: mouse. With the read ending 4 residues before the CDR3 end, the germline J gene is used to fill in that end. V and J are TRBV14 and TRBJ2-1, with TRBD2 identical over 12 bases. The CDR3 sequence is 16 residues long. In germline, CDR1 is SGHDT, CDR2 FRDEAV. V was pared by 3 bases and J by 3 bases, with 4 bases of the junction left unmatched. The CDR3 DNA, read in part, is TGTGCCAGCAGTTCCGGACTGGGGGGGACCTATGCT. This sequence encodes CASSSGLGGTYA. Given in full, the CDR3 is CASSSGLGGTYAEQFF. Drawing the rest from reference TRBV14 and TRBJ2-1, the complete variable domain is EAGVTQSPRYAVLQEGQAVSFWCDPISGHDTLYWYQQPRDQGPQLLVYFRDEAVIDNSQLPSDRFSAVRPKGTNSTLKIQSAKQGDTATYLCASSSGLGGTYAEQFFGPGTRLTVL.

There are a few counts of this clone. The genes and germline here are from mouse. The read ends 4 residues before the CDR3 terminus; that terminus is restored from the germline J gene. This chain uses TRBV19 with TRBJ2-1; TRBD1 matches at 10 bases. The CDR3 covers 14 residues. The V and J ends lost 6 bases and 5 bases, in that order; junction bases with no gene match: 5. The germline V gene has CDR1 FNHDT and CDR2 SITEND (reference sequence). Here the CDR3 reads CASTSGTGDAEQFF. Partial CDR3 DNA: TGTGCCAGCACCTCCGGGACAGGGGATGCT.

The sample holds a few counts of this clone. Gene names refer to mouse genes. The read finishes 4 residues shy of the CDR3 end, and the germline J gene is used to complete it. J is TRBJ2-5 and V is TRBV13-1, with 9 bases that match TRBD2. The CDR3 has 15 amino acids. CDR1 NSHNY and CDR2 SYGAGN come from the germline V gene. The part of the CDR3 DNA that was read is TGTGCCAGCAGTGATGGGGGGGACTGGGAAGAC. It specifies CASSDGGDWED. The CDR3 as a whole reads CASSDGGDWEDTQYF.

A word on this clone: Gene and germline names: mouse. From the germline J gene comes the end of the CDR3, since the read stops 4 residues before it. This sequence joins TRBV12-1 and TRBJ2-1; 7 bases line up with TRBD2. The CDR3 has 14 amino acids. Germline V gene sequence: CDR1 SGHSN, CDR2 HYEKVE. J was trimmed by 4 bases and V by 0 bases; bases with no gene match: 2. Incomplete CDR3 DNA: TGTGCCAGCTCTCTCGGACTGGAATATGCT. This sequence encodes CASSLGLEYA. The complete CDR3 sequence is CASSLGLEYAEQFF.

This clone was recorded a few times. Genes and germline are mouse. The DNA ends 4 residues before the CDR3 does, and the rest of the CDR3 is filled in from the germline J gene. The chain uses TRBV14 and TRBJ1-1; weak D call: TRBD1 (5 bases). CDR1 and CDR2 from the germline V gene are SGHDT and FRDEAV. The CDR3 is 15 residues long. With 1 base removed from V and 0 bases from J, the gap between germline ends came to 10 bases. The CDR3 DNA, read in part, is TGTGCCAGCAGTTTCCCTGACAGTTCAAACACA. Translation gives CASSFPDSSNT. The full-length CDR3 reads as CASSFPDSSNTEVFF.

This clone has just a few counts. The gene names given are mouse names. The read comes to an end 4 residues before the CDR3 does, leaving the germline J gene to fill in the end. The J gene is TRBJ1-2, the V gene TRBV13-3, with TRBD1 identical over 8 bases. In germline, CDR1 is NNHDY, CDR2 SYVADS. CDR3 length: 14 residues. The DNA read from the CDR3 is TGTGCCAGCAGTGATGACAGGGGGAGAACC. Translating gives CASSDDRGRT. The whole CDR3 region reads CASSDDRGRTDYTF.

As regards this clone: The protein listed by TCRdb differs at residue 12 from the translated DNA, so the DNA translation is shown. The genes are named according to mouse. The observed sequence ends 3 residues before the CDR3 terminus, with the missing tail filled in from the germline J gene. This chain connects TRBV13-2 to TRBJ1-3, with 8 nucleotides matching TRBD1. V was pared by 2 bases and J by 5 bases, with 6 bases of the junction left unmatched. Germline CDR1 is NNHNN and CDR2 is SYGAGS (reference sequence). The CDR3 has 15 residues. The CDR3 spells CASGEIQGARNTLYF. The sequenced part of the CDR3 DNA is TGTGCCAGCGGTGAAATCCAGGGGGCGCGAAATACG.

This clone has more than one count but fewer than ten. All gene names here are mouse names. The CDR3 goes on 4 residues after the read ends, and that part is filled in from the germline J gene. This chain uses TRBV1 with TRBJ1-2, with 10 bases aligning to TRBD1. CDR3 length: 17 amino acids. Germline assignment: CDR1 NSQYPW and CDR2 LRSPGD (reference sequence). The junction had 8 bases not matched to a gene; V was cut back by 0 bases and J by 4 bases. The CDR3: CTCSADEGTGEGSDYTF. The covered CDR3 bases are TGCACCTGCAGTGCAGATGAGGGGACAGGGGAAGGCTCC.

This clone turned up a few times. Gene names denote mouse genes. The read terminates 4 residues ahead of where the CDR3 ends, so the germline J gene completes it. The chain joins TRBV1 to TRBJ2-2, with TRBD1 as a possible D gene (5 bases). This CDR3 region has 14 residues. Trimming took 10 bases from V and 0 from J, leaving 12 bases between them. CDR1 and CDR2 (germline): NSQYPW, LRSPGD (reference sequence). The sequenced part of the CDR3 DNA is TGCACCTCCGGCCAGGGCGCAAACACCGGG. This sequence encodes CTSGQGANTG. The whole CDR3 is CTSGQGANTGQLYF.

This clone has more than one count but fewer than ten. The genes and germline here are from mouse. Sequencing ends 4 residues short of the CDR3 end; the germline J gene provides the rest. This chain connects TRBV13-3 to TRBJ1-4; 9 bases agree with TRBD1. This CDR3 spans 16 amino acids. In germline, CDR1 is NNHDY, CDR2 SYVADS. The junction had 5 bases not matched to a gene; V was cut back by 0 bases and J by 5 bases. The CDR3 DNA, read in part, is TGTGCCAGCAGTGATGCCTCCGGGACAGGGAACGAA. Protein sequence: CASSDASGTGNE. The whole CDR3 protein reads CASSDASGTGNERLFF.

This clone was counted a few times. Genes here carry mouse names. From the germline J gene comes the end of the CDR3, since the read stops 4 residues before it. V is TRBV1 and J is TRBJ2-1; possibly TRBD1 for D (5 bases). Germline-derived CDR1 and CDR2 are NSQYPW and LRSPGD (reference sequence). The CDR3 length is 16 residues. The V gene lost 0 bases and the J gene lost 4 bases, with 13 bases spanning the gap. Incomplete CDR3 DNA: TGCACCTGCAGTGCAGATCGCCAGGGAAGGTATGCT. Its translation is CTCSADRQGRYA. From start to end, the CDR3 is CTCSADRQGRYAEQFF.

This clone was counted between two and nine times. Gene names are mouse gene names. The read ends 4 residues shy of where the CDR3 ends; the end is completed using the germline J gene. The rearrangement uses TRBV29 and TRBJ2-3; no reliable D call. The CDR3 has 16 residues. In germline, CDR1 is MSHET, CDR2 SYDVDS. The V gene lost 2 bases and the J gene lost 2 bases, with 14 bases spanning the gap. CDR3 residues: CASSLPLLSVAETLYF. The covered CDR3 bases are TGTGCTAGCAGTTTACCCCTACTGTCTGTTGCAGAA.

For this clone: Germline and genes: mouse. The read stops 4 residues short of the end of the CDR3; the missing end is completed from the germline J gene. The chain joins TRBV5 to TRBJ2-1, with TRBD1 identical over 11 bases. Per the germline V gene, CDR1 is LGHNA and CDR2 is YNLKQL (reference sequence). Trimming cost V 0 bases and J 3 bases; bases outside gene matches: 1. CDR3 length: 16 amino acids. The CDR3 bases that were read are TGTGCCAGCAGCCAAGATGGGACAGGGGGCTATGCT. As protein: CASSQDGTGGYA. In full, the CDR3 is CASSQDGTGGYAEQFF.

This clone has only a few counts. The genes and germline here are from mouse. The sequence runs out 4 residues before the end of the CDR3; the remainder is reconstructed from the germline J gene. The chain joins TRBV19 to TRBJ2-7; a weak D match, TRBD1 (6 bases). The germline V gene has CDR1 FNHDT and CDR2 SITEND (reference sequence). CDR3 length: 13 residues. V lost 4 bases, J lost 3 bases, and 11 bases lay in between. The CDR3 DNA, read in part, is TGTGCCAGCAGTCTGGACAGCCGCTAT. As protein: CASSLDSRY. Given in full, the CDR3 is CASSLDSRYEQYF.

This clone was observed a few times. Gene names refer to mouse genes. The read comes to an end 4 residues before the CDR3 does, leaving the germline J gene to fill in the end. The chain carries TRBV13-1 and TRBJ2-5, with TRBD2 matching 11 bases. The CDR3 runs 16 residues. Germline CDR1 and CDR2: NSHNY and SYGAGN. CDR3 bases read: TGTGCCAGCAGTGATGCGGGACTGGGGGATGAAGAC. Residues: CASSDAGLGDED. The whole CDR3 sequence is CASSDAGLGDEDTQYF.

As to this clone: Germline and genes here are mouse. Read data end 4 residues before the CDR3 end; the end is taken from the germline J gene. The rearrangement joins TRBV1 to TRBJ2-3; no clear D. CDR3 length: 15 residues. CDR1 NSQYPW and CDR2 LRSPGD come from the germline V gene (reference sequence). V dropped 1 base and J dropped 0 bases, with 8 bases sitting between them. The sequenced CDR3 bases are TGCACCTGCAGTGCAGTAGACAAAAGTGCAGAA. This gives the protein CTCSAVDKSAE. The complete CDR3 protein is CTCSAVDKSAETLYF.

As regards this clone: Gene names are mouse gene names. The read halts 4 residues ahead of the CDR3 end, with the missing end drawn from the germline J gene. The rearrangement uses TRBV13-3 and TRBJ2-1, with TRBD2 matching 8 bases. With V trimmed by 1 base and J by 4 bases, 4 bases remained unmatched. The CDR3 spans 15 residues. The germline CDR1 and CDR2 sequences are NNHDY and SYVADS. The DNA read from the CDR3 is TGTGCCAGCAGTGATACTGGGGGAGAGTATGCT. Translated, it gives CASSDTGGEYA. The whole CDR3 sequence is CASSDTGGEYAEQFF.

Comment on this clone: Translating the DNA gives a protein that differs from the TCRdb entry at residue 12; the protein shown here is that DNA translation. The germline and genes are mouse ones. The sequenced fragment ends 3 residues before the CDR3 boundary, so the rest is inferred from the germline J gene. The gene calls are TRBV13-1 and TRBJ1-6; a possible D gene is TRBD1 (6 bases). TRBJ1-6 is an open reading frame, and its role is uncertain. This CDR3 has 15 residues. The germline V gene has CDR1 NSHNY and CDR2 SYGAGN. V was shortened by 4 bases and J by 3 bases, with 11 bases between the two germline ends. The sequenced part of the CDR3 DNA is TGTGCCAGCAGTCAAGGGGGAGGCTATAATTCGCCC. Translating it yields CASSQGGGYNSP. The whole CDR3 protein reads CASSQGGGYNSPLYF.

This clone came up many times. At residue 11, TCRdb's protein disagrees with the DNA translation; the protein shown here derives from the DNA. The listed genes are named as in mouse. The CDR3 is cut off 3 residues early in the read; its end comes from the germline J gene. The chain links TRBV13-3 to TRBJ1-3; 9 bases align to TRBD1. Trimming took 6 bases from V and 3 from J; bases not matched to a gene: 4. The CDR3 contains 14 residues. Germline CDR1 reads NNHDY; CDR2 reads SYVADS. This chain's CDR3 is CASKRTGVGNTLYF. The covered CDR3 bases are TGTGCCAGCAAACGGACAGGGGTTGGAAATACG.

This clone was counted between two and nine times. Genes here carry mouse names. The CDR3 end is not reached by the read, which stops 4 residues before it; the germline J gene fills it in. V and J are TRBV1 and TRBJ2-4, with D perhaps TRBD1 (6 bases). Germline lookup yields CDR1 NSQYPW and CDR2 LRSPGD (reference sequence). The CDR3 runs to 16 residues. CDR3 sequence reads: CTCSADLGPGENTLYF. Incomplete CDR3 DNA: TGCACCTGCAGTGCAGATCTAGGGCCAGGGGAAAAC.

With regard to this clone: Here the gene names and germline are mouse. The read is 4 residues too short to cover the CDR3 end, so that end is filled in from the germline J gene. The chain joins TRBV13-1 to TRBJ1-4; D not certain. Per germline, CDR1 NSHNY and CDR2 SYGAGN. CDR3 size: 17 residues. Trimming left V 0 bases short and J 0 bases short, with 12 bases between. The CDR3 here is CASSDGLTIISNERLFF. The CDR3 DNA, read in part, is TGTGCCAGCAGTGATGGATTGACAATAATTTCCAACGAA.

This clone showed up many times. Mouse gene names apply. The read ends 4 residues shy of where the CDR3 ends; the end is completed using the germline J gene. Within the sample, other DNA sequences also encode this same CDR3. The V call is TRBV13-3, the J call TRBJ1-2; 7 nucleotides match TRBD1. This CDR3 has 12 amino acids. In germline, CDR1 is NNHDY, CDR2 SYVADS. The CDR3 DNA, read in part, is TGTGCCAGCAGAACAGGGGTGTCC. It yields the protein CASRTGVS. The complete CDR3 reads CASRTGVSDYTF.

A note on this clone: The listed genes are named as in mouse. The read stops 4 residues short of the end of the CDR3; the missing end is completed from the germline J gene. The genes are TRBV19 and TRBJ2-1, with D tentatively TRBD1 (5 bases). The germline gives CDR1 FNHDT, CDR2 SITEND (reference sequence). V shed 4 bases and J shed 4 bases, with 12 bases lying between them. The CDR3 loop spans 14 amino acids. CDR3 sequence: CASSLRKGYAEQFF. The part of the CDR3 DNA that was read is TGTGCCAGCAGTCTCCGCAAGGGGTATGCT.

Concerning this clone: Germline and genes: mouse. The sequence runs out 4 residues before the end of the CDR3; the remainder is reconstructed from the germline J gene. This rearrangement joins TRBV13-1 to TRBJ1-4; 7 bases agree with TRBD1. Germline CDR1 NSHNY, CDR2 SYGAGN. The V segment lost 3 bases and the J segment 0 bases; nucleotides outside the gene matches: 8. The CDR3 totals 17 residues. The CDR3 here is CASSGSGTEISNERLFF. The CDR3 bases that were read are TGTGCCAGCAGTGGCTCCGGGACAGAAATTTCCAACGAA. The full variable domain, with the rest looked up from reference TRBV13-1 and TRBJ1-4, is EAAVTQSPRNKVTVTGGNVTLSCRQTNSHNYMYWYRQDTGHGLRLIHYSYGAGNLRIGDVPDGYKATRTTQEDFFLLLELASPSQTSLYFCASSGSGTEISNERLFFGHGTKLSVL.

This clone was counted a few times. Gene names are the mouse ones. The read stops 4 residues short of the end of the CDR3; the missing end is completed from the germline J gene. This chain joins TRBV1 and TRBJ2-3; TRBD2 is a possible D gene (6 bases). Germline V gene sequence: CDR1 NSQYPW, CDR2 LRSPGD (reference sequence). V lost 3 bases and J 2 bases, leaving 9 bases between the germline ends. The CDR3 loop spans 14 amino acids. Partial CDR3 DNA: TGCACCTGCAGTGCCAGGGACTATGCAGAA. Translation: CTCSARDYAE. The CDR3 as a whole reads CTCSARDYAETLYF. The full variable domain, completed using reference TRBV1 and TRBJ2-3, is VTLLEQNPRWRLVPRGQAVNLRCILKNSQYPWMSWYQQDLQKQLQWLFTLRSPGDKEVKSLPGADYLATRVTDTELRLQVANMSQGRTLYCTCSARDYAETLYFGSGTRLTVL.

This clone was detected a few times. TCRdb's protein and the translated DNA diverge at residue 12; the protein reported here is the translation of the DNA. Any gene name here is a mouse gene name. CDR3 DNA (partial): TGTGCCAGCAGCCAACAGGGGAGGGATAATTCGCCC. This codes for CASSQQGRDNSP. Given in full, the CDR3 is CASSQQGRDNSPLYF. The chain couples TRBV13-3 to TRBJ1-6, with 7 bases lining up with TRBD1. The read gets to within 3 residues of the CDR3 end, and the germline J gene fills in the rest. TRBJ1-6 is an ORF, and what it does is uncertain. CDR3 length: 15 amino acids. V lost 5 bases and J lost 5; bases outside the gene matches: 7. CDR1 is NNHDY, CDR2 SYVADS, per germline.